The T cell receptor beta chain under discussion was sequenced for a study of control samples from healthy donors and cancer patients. Between the trimmed V and J ends, which lost 5 bases and 3 bases, there was a span of 20 bases. The germline gives CDR1 SEHNR, CDR2 FQNEAQ (reference sequence). The CDR3 totals 17 residues. Clones were sequenced by immunoSEQ multiplex PCR, and TCRdb holds only the in-frame ones, with some missing. The data contain around 90,000 clones, roughly 86% of them singletons. Sequencing used blood. This chain uses TRBV7-9 with TRBJ2-1, with D maybe TRBD2 (5 bases). This TCR was recovered from a man aged 25-40 years in good health. CDR3 residues: CASSPSHWGDGYNEQFF. CDR3 bases: TGTGCCAGCAGCCCTAGTCACTGGGGAGATGGCTACAATGAGCAGTTCTTC.